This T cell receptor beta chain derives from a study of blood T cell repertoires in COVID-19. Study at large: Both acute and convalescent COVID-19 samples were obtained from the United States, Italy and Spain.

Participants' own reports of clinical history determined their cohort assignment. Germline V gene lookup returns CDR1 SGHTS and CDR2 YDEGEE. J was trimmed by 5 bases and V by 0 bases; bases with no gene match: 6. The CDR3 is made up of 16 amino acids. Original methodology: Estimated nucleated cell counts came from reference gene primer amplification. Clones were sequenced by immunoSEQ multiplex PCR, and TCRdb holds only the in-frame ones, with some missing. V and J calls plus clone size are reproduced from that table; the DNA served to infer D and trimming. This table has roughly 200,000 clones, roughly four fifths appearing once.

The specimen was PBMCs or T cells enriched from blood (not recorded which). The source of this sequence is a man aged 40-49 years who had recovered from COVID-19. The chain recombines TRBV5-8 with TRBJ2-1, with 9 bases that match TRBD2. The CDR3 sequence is CASSLAGLAYNNEQFF. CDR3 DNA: TGTGCCAGCAGCTTGGCCGGACTAGCGTACAACAATGAGCAGTTCTTC. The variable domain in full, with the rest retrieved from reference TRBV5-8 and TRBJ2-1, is EAGVTQSPTHLIKTRGQQATLRCSPISGHTSVYWYQQALGLGLQFLLWYDEGEERNRGNFPPRFSGRQFPNYSSELNVNALELEDSALYLCASSLAGLAYNNEQFFGPGTRLTVL.